The source of this T cell receptor beta chain is a study of blood T cell repertoires in COVID-19. Study context: Acute and convalescent COVID-19 samples came from the United States, Italy and Spain. T cells, B-cell-depleted T cells, or PBMCs supplied cDNA or gDNA.

This clone has just one count. Original methodology: Reference gene primer amplification in the assay estimated nucleated cell counts. Sequencing used immunoSEQ multiplex PCR; TCRdb keeps in-frame clones, though not all of them. V and J calls and clone size are given by that table; D and trimming were obtained from the DNA. The profile shows 200,000 to 300,000 clones, 75% to 85% of them singletons. Germline V gives CDR1 LGHNT, CDR2 FRNRAP. The CDR3 spans 17 residues. V lost 2 bases, J lost 5 bases, and 16 bases lay in between. The chain recombines TRBV12-5 with TRBJ1-6, with D uncertain. The specimen sequenced was peripheral blood. The receptor was isolated from a human donor in a cohort sampled during active COVID-19. The CDR3 region is CASGLKIGLADNSPLHF. CDR3 nucleotide sequence: TGTGCTAGTGGTTTGAAAATCGGACTGGCCGATAATTCACCCCTCCACTTT.